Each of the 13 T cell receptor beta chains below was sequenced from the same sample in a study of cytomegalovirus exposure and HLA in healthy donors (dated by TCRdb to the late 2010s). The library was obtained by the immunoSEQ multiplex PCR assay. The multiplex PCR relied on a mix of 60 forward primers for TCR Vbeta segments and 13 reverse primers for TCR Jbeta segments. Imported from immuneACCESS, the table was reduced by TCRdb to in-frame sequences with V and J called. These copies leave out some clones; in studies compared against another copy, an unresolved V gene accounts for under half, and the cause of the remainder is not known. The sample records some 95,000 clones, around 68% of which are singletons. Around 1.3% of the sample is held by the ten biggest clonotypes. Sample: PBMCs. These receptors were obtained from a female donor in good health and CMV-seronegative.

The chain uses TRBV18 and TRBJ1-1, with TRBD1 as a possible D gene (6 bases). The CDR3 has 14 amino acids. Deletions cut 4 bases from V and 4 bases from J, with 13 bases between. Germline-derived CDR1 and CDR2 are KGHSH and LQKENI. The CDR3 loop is CASSRNRDSTEAFF. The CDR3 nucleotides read TGTGCCAGCTCACGAAACAGGGATTCCACTGAAGCTTTCTTT.

This chain's CDR3 is CASSDSSGPAFF. CDR3 nucleotides: TGTGCCAGCAGTGACTCGAGCGGCCCGGCTTTCTTT. The V gene is TRBV6-4, the J gene TRBJ1-1; D unclear. V was cut by 0 bases and J by 11 bases, with 10 bases left in between. CDR1 is MRHNA and CDR2 is SNTAGT in the germline V gene. The CDR3 runs to 12 residues.

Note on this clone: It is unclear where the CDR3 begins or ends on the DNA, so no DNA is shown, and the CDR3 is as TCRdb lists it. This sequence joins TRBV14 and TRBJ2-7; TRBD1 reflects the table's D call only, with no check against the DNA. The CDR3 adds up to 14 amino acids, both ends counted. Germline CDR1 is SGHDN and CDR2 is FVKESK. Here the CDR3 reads CASSQQGRLFWQYF.

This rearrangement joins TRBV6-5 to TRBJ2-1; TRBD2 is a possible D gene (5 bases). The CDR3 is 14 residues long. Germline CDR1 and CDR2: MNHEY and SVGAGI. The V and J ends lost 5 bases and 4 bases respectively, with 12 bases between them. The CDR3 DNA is TGTGCCAGCAGTGCTTGGGGAGAGTACAATGAGCAGTTCTTC. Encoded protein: CASSAWGEYNEQFF.

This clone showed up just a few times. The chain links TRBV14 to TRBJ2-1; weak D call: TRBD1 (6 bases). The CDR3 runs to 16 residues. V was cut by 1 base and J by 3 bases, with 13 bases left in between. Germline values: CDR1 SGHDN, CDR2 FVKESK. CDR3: CASSQVWEGGYNEQFF. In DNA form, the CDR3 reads TGTGCCAGCAGCCAAGTATGGGAAGGGGGCTACAATGAGCAGTTCTTC.

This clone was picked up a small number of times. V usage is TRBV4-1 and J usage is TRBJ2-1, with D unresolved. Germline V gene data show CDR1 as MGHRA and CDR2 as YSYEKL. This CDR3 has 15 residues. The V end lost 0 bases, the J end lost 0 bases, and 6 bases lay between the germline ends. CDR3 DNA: TGCGCCAGCAGCCAAGATCCCGGCTCCTACAATGAGCAGTTCTTC. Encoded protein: CASSQDPGSYNEQFF.

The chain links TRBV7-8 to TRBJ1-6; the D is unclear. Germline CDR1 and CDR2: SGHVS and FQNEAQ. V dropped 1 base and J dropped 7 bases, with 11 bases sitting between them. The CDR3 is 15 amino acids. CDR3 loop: CASSLDFYSNSPLHF. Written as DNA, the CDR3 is TGTGCCAGCAGCTTAGACTTTTACTCAAATTCACCCCTCCACTTT. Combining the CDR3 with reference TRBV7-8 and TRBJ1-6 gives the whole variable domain GAGVSQSPRYKVAKRGQDVALRCDPISGHVSLFWYQQALGQGPEFLTYFQNEAQLDKSGLPSDRFFAERPEGSVSTLKIQRTQQEDSAVYLCASSLDFYSNSPLHFGNGTRLTVT.

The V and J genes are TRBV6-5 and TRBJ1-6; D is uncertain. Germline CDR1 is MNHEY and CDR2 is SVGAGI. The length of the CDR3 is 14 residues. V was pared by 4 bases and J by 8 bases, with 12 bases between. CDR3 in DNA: TGTGCCAGCAGTTCAGGCTTTACTGATTCACCCCTCCACTTT. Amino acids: CASSSGFTDSPLHF.

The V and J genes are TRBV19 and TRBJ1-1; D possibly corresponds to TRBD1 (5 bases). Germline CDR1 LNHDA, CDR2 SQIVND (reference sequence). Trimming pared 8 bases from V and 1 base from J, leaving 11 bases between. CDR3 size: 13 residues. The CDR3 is CASSQGGNTEAFF. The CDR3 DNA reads TGTGCCAGTTCCCAGGGCGGGAACACTGAAGCTTTCTTT.

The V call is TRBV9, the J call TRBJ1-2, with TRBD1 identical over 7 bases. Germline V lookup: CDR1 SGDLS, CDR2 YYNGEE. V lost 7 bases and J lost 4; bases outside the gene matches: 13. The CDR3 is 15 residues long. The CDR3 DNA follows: TGTGCCAGCTCCCCTACAGGGGTGGTTGGCTATGGCTACACCTTC. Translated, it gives CASSPTGVVGYGYTF.

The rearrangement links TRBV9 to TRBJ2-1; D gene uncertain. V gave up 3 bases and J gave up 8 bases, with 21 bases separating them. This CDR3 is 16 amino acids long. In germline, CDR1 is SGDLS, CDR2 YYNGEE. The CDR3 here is CASSARASWVGDEQFF. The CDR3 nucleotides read TGTGCCAGCAGCGCCCGTGCGAGTTGGGTGGGCGATGAGCAGTTCTTC.

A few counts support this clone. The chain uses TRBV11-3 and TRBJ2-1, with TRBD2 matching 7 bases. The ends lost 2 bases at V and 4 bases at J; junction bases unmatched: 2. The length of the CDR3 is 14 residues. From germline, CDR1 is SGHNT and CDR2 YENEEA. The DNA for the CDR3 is TGTGCCAGCAGCTTACGCGGGGGTTACAATGAGCAGTTCTTC. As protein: CASSLRGGYNEQFF.

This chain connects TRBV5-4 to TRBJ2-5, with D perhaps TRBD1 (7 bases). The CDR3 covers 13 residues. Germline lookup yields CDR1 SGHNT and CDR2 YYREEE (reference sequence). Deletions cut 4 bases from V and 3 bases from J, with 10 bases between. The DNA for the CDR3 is TGTGCCAGCAGCCTCAGGGGGGAAGAGACCCAGTACTTC. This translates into CASSLRGEETQYF.